The rows below give T cell receptor beta chains drawn from one sample of a study of blood T cell repertoires in COVID-19. Clones were sequenced by immunoSEQ multiplex PCR, and TCRdb holds only the in-frame ones, with some missing. The sample includes under 250,000 clones, about four fifths seen only once; the top ten take around 3.5%. Source material: peripheral blood. The origin of the receptors is a woman aged 18 to 35 with acute or convalescent COVID-19. CDR3s include the opening cysteine and the closing phenylalanine or tryptophan. The D gene is left open where the match is weak. Where a row states a size, it is once, few, many or the class of an expanded clone; other rows omit it.

clone size	J gene	V gene	D gene	CDR3 DNA	CDR3 protein
-	TRBJ2-3	TRBV27	TRBD1	TGTGCCAGCAGTACAGGGGAAACTACGCAGTATTTT	CASSTGETTQYF
-	TRBJ2-7	TRBV13	TRBD2	TGTGCCAGCAGCGCGGGACTAGCGGACCTCTACGAGCAGTACTTC	CASSAGLADLYEQYF
-	TRBJ1-5	TRBV28	TRBD1	TGTGCCAGCAGTTTTGGTGGGACAGCAGCCGGTCGGCCCCAGCATTTT	CASSFGGTAAGRPQHF
-	TRBJ2-2	TRBV14	-	TGTGCCAGCAGCCCCCCCTGGAGCCCCGGCGGGGAGCTGTTTTTT	CASSPPWSPGGELFF
-	TRBJ2-3	TRBV2	TRBD1	TGTGCCAGCAGTGGCGGGACAGGGGCAGATACGCAGTATTTT	CASSGGTGADTQYF
-	TRBJ1-1	TRBV6-5	-	TGTGCCAGCAGAACAGGGCACACTGAAGCTTTCTTT	CASRTGHTEAFF
-	TRBJ2-7	TRBV14	-	TGTGCCAGCAGCCGCAAATTAATAACAGGATCAGGGTCCTACGAGCAGTACTTC	CASSRKLITGSGSYEQYF
-	TRBJ1-1	TRBV11-2	TRBD1	TGTGCCAGCAGCCCCGGACAGGGGAACACTGAAGCTTTCTTT	CASSPGQGNTEAFF
once	TRBJ1-2	TRBV5-6	TRBD1	TGTGCCAGCAGCCGGGACAGGTCCAGCTATGGCTACACCTTC	CASSRDRSSYGYTF
-	TRBJ1-5	TRBV19	TRBD1	TGTGCCAGTAGTCCGGACAGGGGCCTTAATCAGCCCCAGCATTTT	CASSPDRGLNQPQHF
-	TRBJ2-2	TRBV7-6	-	TGTGCCAGCAGCTTAATGGTCGGCACCGGGGAGCTGTTTTTT	CASSLMVGTGELFF
-	TRBJ2-1	TRBV4-3	TRBD2	TGCGCCAGCAGCCAAGATCCTGGGACTAGCGGGAGTTCTGAGCAGTTCTTC	CASSQDPGTSGSSEQFF
-	TRBJ2-1	TRBV19	-	TGTGCCAGTAGTATAACGGCTAGTGACGCCCATGAGCAGTTCTTC	CASSITASDAHEQFF
-	TRBJ2-5	TRBV14	-	TGTGCCAGCAGCCAAGCCTTAGTCGCGGGACTGTACCAAGAGACCCAGTACTTC	CASSQALVAGLYQETQYF